Sequencing of this T cell receptor beta chain was carried out in a study of blood T cell repertoires in COVID-19. The CDR3 consists of 16 residues. V shed 5 bases, J shed 5 bases, and the junction held 12 bases outside the gene matches. The germline V gene has CDR1 MNHEY and CDR2 SMNVEV (reference sequence). Assay: immunoSEQ multiplex PCR; the TCRdb copy retains only in-frame clones and omits some. The data hold 220,000 or so clones, with about 88% observed a single time. Seattle participants joined during active infection and were tracked over time. Sequencing was done on a sample of peripheral blood. V is TRBV27 and J is TRBJ1-2, with TRBD1 matching 9 bases. This receptor was identified in a woman in her forties or fifties with COVID-19, enrolled during active disease. The CDR3 nucleotides read TGTGCCAGCAGTCCATCCCCGACAGGGGGAAAATATGGCTACACCTTC. This codes for CASSPSPTGGKYGYTF.